Below are 32 T cell receptor beta chains sequenced from a single sample in a study of blood T cell repertoires in COVID-19. Generated by immunoSEQ multiplex PCR, the TCRdb table keeps only in-frame clones and is missing some. The data show around 99,000 clones, with about four fifths seen just once and more than 4% held by the top ten. The source material was peripheral blood. All receptors come from a man between 65 and 85 years old with acute or convalescent COVID-19.

The chain joins TRBV27 to TRBJ2-3; a weak D match, TRBD1 (6 bases). In germline, CDR1 is MNHEY, CDR2 SMNVEV (reference sequence). The CDR3 covers 16 residues. Trimming stripped 5 bases from V and 1 base from J, with 16 bases between. The CDR3 loop reads CASSVPTGSGTDTQYF. The CDR3, as DNA: TGTGCCAGCAGTGTTCCTACAGGGTCAGGCACAGATACGCAGTATTTT.

The table lists this clone with a few counts. The chain is built from TRBV4-1 and TRBJ2-1; 12 nucleotides align to TRBD2. Per germline, CDR1 MGHRA and CDR2 YSYEKL. V gave up 4 bases and J gave up 4 bases; unmatched junction bases: 2. The CDR3 has 15 amino acids. In nucleotides, the CDR3 is TGCGCCAGCAGCCTCGGACTAGCGGGGTACAATGAGCAGTTCTTC. Translating it yields CASSLGLAGYNEQFF.

J is TRBJ1-1 and V is TRBV2; possibly TRBD1 for D (5 bases). This CDR3 has 16 residues. Germline loops: CDR1 SNHLY, CDR2 FYNNEI. The V gene lost 6 bases and the J gene lost 9 bases, with 26 bases spanning the gap. The CDR3 reads CASSPDRQHAPEKAFF. The CDR3 nucleotides read TGTGCCAGCAGCCCCGACCGACAGCACGCTCCTGAAAAAGCTTTCTTT.

The chain has TRBV5-1 and TRBJ2-3; 11 nucleotides align to TRBD2. Looked up from germline, CDR1 is SGHRS and CDR2 is YFSETQ. V trimming: 2 bases; J trimming: 4 bases; junction bases outside the gene matches: 3. The CDR3 loop spans 15 amino acids. The CDR3 sequence: CASSLLAGVPDTQYF. In DNA form, the CDR3 reads TGCGCCAGCAGCTTACTAGCGGGGGTCCCAGATACGCAGTATTTT.

This chain links TRBV6-4 with TRBJ2-3, with D tentatively TRBD2 (5 bases). The CDR3 totals 15 residues. Trimming removed 6 bases from V and 1 base from J, with 14 bases in between. Germline values: CDR1 MRHNA, CDR2 SNTAGT. CDR3 in DNA: TGTGCCAGCAGCAGAGAGAGCGGAGGCACAGATACGCAGTATTTT. Translation: CASSRESGGTDTQYF.

This clone appeared a few times. The chain combines TRBV6-5 with TRBJ1-5; D not resolved. With 5 bases removed from V and 6 bases from J, the gap between germline ends came to 11 bases. The CDR3 runs to 13 residues. Germline CDR1 reads MNHEY; CDR2 reads SVGAGI. The CDR3 sequence: CASSRLIAQPQHF. CDR3 DNA sequence: TGTGCCAGCAGTAGACTAATAGCTCAGCCCCAGCATTTT.

The chain combines TRBV9 with TRBJ2-5; TRBD1 agrees at 7 bases. With 1 base clipped from V and 2 bases from J, the junction kept 5 bases outside the gene matches. CDR3 length: 15 residues. Germline CDR1 and CDR2: SGDLS and YYNGEE. The CDR3 protein is CASSVNPTGQETQYF. The CDR3 DNA is TGTGCCAGCAGCGTAAATCCGACAGGGCAAGAGACCCAGTACTTC.

The V gene is TRBV6-6, the J gene TRBJ1-1; D uncertain. CDR3 length: 15 residues. V was cut by 7 bases and J by 4 bases, with 19 bases left in between. CDR1 is MNHNY, CDR2 SVGAGI, per germline (reference sequence). CDR3 nucleotide sequence: TGTGCCAGCACGAGGACGAGGGCAGAGGGCACTGAAGCTTTCTTT. This translates into CASTRTRAEGTEAFF.

DNA for the CDR3: TGTGCCAGCAGTCCCTCCGGGACAGCCTCGAGTGAGCAGTACTTC. Translating it yields CASSPSGTASSEQYF. V usage is TRBV6-5 and J usage is TRBJ2-7, with 7 positions matching TRBD1. V gave up 5 bases and J gave up 7 bases; unmatched junction bases: 14. This CDR3 is 15 amino acids long. CDR1 is MNHEY, CDR2 SVGAGI, per germline.

The chain carries TRBV7-8 and TRBJ1-1; D is possibly TRBD1 (5 bases). The CDR3 extends over 14 amino acids. V was cut by 2 bases and J by 1 base, with 8 bases left in between. CDR1 is SGHVS, CDR2 FQNEAQ, per germline. CDR3 in amino acids: CASSLSQGNTEAFF. In DNA form, the CDR3 reads TGTGCCAGCAGCTTATCCCAGGGGAACACTGAAGCTTTCTTT.

This clone was recorded only once. The chain combines TRBV7-6 with TRBJ1-1; D possibly corresponds to TRBD1 (6 bases). Trimming removed 5 bases from V and 2 bases from J, with 15 bases in between. Germline V gene sequence: CDR1 SGHVS, CDR2 FNYEAQ. CDR3 length: 15 amino acids. The CDR3 here is CASSLRQAPNTEAFF. Here the CDR3 DNA reads TGTGCCAGCAGCCTAAGACAGGCGCCAAACACTGAAGCTTTCTTT.

This clone was observed a single time. The chain is built from TRBV5-6 and TRBJ2-7; D is possibly TRBD1 (5 bases). From germline, CDR1 is SGHDT and CDR2 YYEEEE. V shed 2 bases and J shed 7 bases, with 13 bases lying between them. CDR3 length: 13 residues. CDR3 sequence reads: CASSFGSGREQYF. In nucleotides, the CDR3 is TGTGCCAGCAGCTTCGGATCAGGGCGGGAGCAGTACTTC.

The genes are TRBV5-8 and TRBJ2-7; weak D call: TRBD1 (6 bases). The CDR3 loop spans 15 amino acids. Germline V lookup: CDR1 SGHTS, CDR2 YDEGEE. Trimming pared 0 bases from V and 0 bases from J, leaving 10 bases between. The CDR3 here is CASSLGQGPSYEQYF. In DNA, the CDR3 is TGTGCCAGCAGCTTGGGCCAGGGGCCCTCCTACGAGCAGTACTTC.

The chain has TRBV7-8 and TRBJ1-2, with D possibly being TRBD1 (5 bases). Trimming took off 2 bases at V and 8 bases at J, with 27 bases between the two ends. CDR1 and CDR2 (germline): SGHVS, FQNEAQ. The CDR3 contains 18 residues. Here the CDR3 DNA reads TGTGCCAGCAGCTTACAAATCGGGGGTTCCCAGTCGGGGTACGGCTACACCTTC. Its protein product is CASSLQIGGSQSGYGYTF.

This chain links TRBV7-8 with TRBJ2-3, with a possible D match to TRBD2 (5 bases). CDR1 and CDR2 (germline): SGHVS, FQNEAQ. V dropped 5 bases and J dropped 1 base, with 13 bases sitting between them. CDR3 size: 15 residues. The CDR3 nucleotides read TGTGCCAGCAGCCTCCCACCCGGGGGCACAGATACGCAGTATTTT. The encoded protein is CASSLPPGGTDTQYF.

V is TRBV9 and J is TRBJ1-2, with TRBD1 matching over 7 bases. Germline V gene data show CDR1 as SGDLS and CDR2 as YYNGEE. The CDR3 runs 13 residues. V dropped 3 bases and J dropped 8; count of bases not matched to a gene: 7. The CDR3 region has the DNA TGTGCCAGCAGCGCGACAGGGTTACTCGGCTACACCTTC. Protein product: CASSATGLLGYTF.

In this sample, this clone turned up a few times. The rearrangement uses TRBV9 and TRBJ1-2, with 7 nucleotides matching TRBD1. In germline, CDR1 is SGDLS, CDR2 YYNGEE. This CDR3 region has 13 residues. V lost 0 bases, J lost 8 bases, and 4 bases stayed unmatched. CDR3 nucleotides: TGTGCCAGCAGCGTAGTACAGGGGAAGGGCTACACCTTC. Translating gives CASSVVQGKGYTF.

The chain recombines TRBV19 with TRBJ2-1; D possibly corresponds to TRBD2 (5 bases). V lost 3 bases to trimming and J lost 8 bases, with 8 bases between them. CDR1 and CDR2 from the germline V gene are LNHDA and SQIVND (reference sequence). The CDR3 sequence is 12 residues long. CDR3 sequence reads: CASSIGIYEQFF. In DNA, the CDR3 is TGTGCCAGTAGTATCGGGATATATGAGCAGTTCTTC.

The chain is built from TRBV19 and TRBJ2-2, with no clear D. CDR1 and CDR2 (germline): LNHDA, SQIVND (reference sequence). The V end was cut by 2 bases, the J end by 2 bases, with 9 bases between. This CDR3 is built from 15 residues. CDR3 protein: CASSITTVNTGELFF. CDR3 DNA: TGTGCCAGTAGTATAACCACGGTTAACACCGGGGAGCTGTTTTTT.

This sequence joins TRBV18 and TRBJ1-5; no reliable D call. Per germline, CDR1 KGHSH and CDR2 LQKENI. V lost 2 bases and J 5 bases, leaving 7 bases between the germline ends. This CDR3 spans 13 amino acids. The CDR3 protein is CASSPTVDQPQHF. The CDR3 coding sequence is TGTGCCAGCTCACCAACGGTTGATCAGCCCCAGCATTTT. Full variable domain (rest looked up from reference TRBV18 and TRBJ1-5): NAGVMQNPRHLVRRRGQEARLRCSPMKGHSHVYWYRQLPEEGLKFMVYLQKENIIDESGMPKERFSAEFPKEGPSILRIQQVVRGDSAAYFCASSPTVDQPQHFGDGTRLSIL.

V gene TRBV11-2 combines with J gene TRBJ1-2, with TRBD1 matching 7 bases. Per the germline V gene, CDR1 is SGHAT and CDR2 is FQNNGV. The CDR3 length is 15 residues. The J segment lost 6 bases and the V segment lost 2 bases, leaving 9 bases of the junction unmatched. CDR3 region: CASSLFEGAIDGYTF. Here the CDR3 DNA reads TGTGCCAGCAGCTTATTCGAGGGGGCAATAGATGGCTACACCTTC.

This clone was counted a few times. J is TRBJ1-5 and V is TRBV7-2; the match to TRBD1 covers 8 bases. The CDR3 runs to 15 residues. V shed 2 bases, J shed 6 bases, and the junction held 6 bases outside the gene matches. CDR1 is SGHTA and CDR2 is FQGNSA in the germline V gene. The chain's CDR3 is CASSLNAGGGQPQHF. In DNA form, the CDR3 reads TGTGCCAGCAGCTTAAATGCAGGGGGCGGTCAGCCCCAGCATTTT.

The V and J genes are TRBV6-2 or TRBV6-3 and TRBJ2-5; D not certain. Germline-derived CDR1 and CDR2 are MNHEY and SVGEGT. The CDR3 has 13 residues. V lost 2 bases, J lost 2 bases, and 6 bases lay in between. CDR3: CASSYAVQETQYF. The DNA of the CDR3 is TGTGCCAGCAGTTACGCAGTTCAAGAGACCCAGTACTTC.

This clone has a single count. The chain employs TRBV9 and TRBJ2-5; D gene uncertain. The CDR3 extends over 13 amino acids. Germline-derived CDR1 and CDR2 are SGDLS and YYNGEE. The V end lost 0 bases, the J end lost 5 bases, and 8 bases lay between the germline ends. The CDR3 loop reads CASSVEALETQYF. Here the CDR3 DNA reads TGTGCCAGCAGCGTAGAAGCCTTGGAGACCCAGTACTTC.

The chain recombines TRBV7-8 with TRBJ1-1; TRBD1 agrees at 8 bases. Looked up from germline, CDR1 is SGHVS and CDR2 is FQNEAQ. Trimming cost V 4 bases and J 0 bases; bases outside gene matches: 7. The CDR3 runs 16 residues. The CDR3 protein is CASSSVGQGVNTEAFF. Written as DNA, the CDR3 is TGTGCCAGCAGCTCCGTCGGACAGGGAGTGAACACTGAAGCTTTCTTT.

The chain joins TRBV5-8 to TRBJ1-1; 10 bases line up with TRBD1. Germline V gene sequence: CDR1 SGHTS, CDR2 YDEGEE. This CDR3 has 15 amino acids. Unmatched junction bases numbered 5, after V lost 3 bases and J lost 3 bases. CDR3 DNA sequence: TGTGCCAGCAGCTGGGGACAGGGGACCGACACTGAAGCTTTCTTT. It encodes CASSWGQGTDTEAFF.

The chain employs TRBV11-2 and TRBJ1-6; D gene ambiguous. In germline, CDR1 is SGHAT, CDR2 FQNNGV. V lost 2 bases, J lost 0 bases, and 5 bases lay in between. The CDR3 sequence is 15 residues long. CDR3 region: CASSLQVSYNSPLHF. CDR3 DNA: TGTGCCAGCAGCTTACAGGTCTCCTATAATTCACCCCTCCACTTT. Together with reference TRBV11-2 and TRBJ1-6, the CDR3 gives the full variable domain: EAGVAQSPRYKIIEKRQSVAFWCNPISGHATLYWYQQILGQGPKLLIQFQNNGVVDDSQLPKDRFSAERLKGVDSTLKIQPAKLEDSAVYLCASSLQVSYNSPLHFGNGTRLTVT.

The J gene is TRBJ2-2, the V gene TRBV7-2, with 9 nucleotides matching TRBD1. Germline V lookup: CDR1 SGHTA, CDR2 FQGNSA. The CDR3 consists of 16 residues. V was pared by 6 bases and J by 5 bases, with 10 bases of the junction left unmatched. The CDR3 reads CASRPGQGTGTGELFF. For the CDR3, the DNA is TGTGCCAGCAGGCCGGGACAGGGTACGGGAACCGGGGAGCTGTTTTTT.

This chain joins TRBV7-2 and TRBJ2-7, with D unclear. The CDR3 consists of 16 residues. Trimming cost V 1 base and J 3 bases, with 16 bases left between them. CDR1 is SGHTA and CDR2 is FQGNSA in the germline V gene. Here the CDR3 DNA reads TGTGCCAGCAGCTTAGACGACCGAAACAGTAACTACGAGCAGTACTTC. Translation: CASSLDDRNSNYEQYF. Together with reference TRBV7-2 and TRBJ2-7, the CDR3 gives the full variable domain: GAGVSQSPSNKVTEKGKDVELRCDPISGHTALYWYRQSLGQGLEFLIYFQGNSAPDKSGLPSDRFSAERTGGSVSTLTIQRTQQEDSAVYLCASSLDDRNSNYEQYFGPGTRLTVT.

The V and J genes are TRBV2 and TRBJ1-4; 7 bases are shared with TRBD1. Germline V gene lookup returns CDR1 SNHLY and CDR2 FYNNEI. This CDR3 is 14 amino acids long. J was trimmed by 5 bases and V by 7 bases; bases with no gene match: 7. CDR3 sequence (DNA): TGTGCCAGCACCCGACAGGGTCAAAATGAAAAACTGTTTTTT. Its protein is CASTRQGQNEKLFF.

This clone was found a few times. The chain uses TRBV5-1 and TRBJ1-1; 7 nucleotides line up with TRBD1. The CDR3 is 17 amino acids. V lost 4 bases to trimming and J lost 2 bases; unmatched junction nucleotides: 14. Germline V gene lookup returns CDR1 SGHRS and CDR2 YFSETQ. Here the CDR3 DNA reads TGCGCCAGCAGCCGAGGACAGGTAAACATAGGAAACACTGAAGCTTTCTTT. The encoded protein is CASSRGQVNIGNTEAFF.

The chain links TRBV5-1 to TRBJ2-3; 8 bases line up with TRBD2. The CDR3 sequence is 16 residues long. V gave up 7 bases and J gave up 2 bases; unmatched junction bases: 12. In germline, CDR1 is SGHRS, CDR2 YFSETQ. Here the CDR3 DNA reads TGCGCCAGCCATCCCGGGGGGGCTACCCCCACAGATACGCAGTATTTT. This translates into CASHPGGATPTDTQYF.